This record covers a single T cell receptor (delta chain). The antigen this receptor binds is unknown. The protein held in TCRdb is that of a much larger clone and does not match this DNA's translation at residue 12, likely because of a read error; the protein shown is translated from the DNA. This specimen comes from a study of gamma delta lymphoproliferative disorders and STAT genes (dated by TCRdb to 2017 to 2018). With respect to the entire study: Among the 9 sequenced Tgammadelta LGLL patients, 4 had symptomatic disease and 5 had an indolent course. Gamma-chain libraries were prepared from at least 50 ng of genomic DNA using the LymphoTrack Dx TCRG Assay. Delta-chain libraries followed the EuroClonality-NGS working group standard operating procedure, because no corresponding Invivoscribe delta assay was available. Within a larger immunophenotypic and STAT-mutation study, TCR gamma and delta CDR3 repertoires were profiled by deep sequencing in Tgammadelta lymphoproliferative disease patients and healthy controls. The TCR-sequenced pilot group comprised about 9 Tgammadelta large granular lymphocyte leukemia patients and a couple of hepatosplenic T-cell lymphoma patients. To confirm results, a couple of gamma-chain samples and every delta-chain sample were sequenced twice.

TCR sequencing was performed on genomic DNA from peripheral blood mononuclear cells isolated from patients and controls. The sequenced patients had a median age of roughly 60 years and comprised roughly 5 males and 6 females. Patients were enrolled at one hematology unit in Padova, Italy, and were reclassified as T-LGLL or HSTCL using the 2017 WHO criteria. Every patient sample was obtained either before therapy or while the patient was off therapy. What the work shows at the level of the full study, not this receptor alone: Leukemic cells were skewed toward terminal effectors, whereas control T cells likely spanned varied maturation stages, a difference potentially limiting comparisons between patients and controls. When whole repertoires were clustered, gamma repertoires from patients formed a group apart from those of healthy controls, but delta repertoires showed no separation between the groups. It was noted by the authors that NGS specificity may be reduced at low frequencies, so confirmation of the public or private nature of leukemic clones is needed. Almost every major gamma and delta clonotype found in patients was public, meaning shared with at least one healthy donor, with just a couple of gamma clonotypes being private to disease.

Both library preparation methods relied on multiplex PCR with primers aimed at conserved V and J regions of the TCR genes. The amplicons were purified, pooled and then sequenced on an Illumina MiSeq platform. The source study handled its data this way. V(D)J alignment, clonotype assembly and translation were done with MiXCR, while functionality assessment and CDR3 repertoire analyses were done with VDJtools. CDR3 was defined per IMGT, and analyses were restricted to productive sequences using functional genes, excluding ORF genes and pseudogenes. Identical amino acid CDR3s of major clonotypes (frequency >=5%) were searched for across all patients and controls using a custom Python script. A one-sided non-parametric Wilcoxon test was used to compare clonotype frequencies in patients versus controls. The public reads were reprocessed by TCRdb using CATT, and rows of matching DNA were later combined. None of the V and J calls come from the authors' own analysis; TCRdb made them. The sample contains approximately 1,500 delta-chain clones, about 2.9% of them found a single time. In total, the top ten clones hold 50% to 75% of the sample.

The TCR comes from a human donor with gamma-delta T-cell large granular lymphocyte leukemia. Sequencing was performed on blood.

The CDR3 reads CALGDPPRYWGTGPHAGKLIF. DNA sequence: TGTGCTCTTGGGGATCCTCCTAGGTACTGGGGGACAGGGCCCCACGCCGGTAAACTCATCTTT. The sequence is built from TRDV1 and TRDJ1; the central 9 bases match TRDD3. V loses 3 bases at its end and J loses 7 bases; junction bases beyond the gene matches: 27. The CDR3 starts with the cysteine, ends with the phenylalanine, and has 21 residues. The only DNA kept is the CDR3, 63 bases in frame from the first base. CDR1 and CDR2 are read off the germline V gene as TSWWSYY and QGS.